These 11 T cell receptor beta chains were all obtained from the same sample, sequenced in a study of T cell responses to AZD1222 COVID-19 vaccine. The assay was immunoSEQ multiplex PCR, and TCRdb's table has in-frame clones only and misses some. This repertoire shows 70,000 to 90,000 clones, around 86% found once; its top ten account for roughly 8.7%. The specimen was peripheral blood, collected on day 0 of AZD1222 vaccination. All receptors derive from an adult in good health.

J is TRBJ1-4 and V is TRBV4-2; D not resolved. This CDR3 has 13 residues. The V gene's germline CDR1 is LGHNA and CDR2 YNFKEQ. With 4 bases removed from V and 5 bases from J, the gap between germline ends came to 8 bases. DNA of the CDR3: TGTGCCAGCAGCCCACCCCAGAATGAAAAACTGTTTTTT. This encodes CASSPPQNEKLFF.

The V gene is TRBV12-5, the J gene TRBJ1-5; D perhaps matches TRBD1 (5 bases). The CDR3 extends over 16 amino acids. The germline CDR1 and CDR2 sequences are LGHNT and FRNRAP. Trimming left V 3 bases short and J 3 bases short, with 15 bases between. CDR3 region: CASGFGVGQINQPQHF. CDR3 sequence (DNA): TGTGCTAGTGGTTTTGGTGTGGGGCAAATCAATCAGCCCCAGCATTTT.

This clone was seen a few times. The V call is TRBV5-1, the J call TRBJ2-7; TRBD1 matches at 7 bases. This CDR3 region has 14 residues. V lost 4 bases to trimming and J lost 7 bases; unmatched junction nucleotides: 11. Germline CDR1 and CDR2: SGHRS and YFSETQ. The CDR3 reads CASSPSYRGGEQYF. CDR3 DNA: TGCGCCAGCAGCCCCTCCTACAGGGGTGGGGAGCAGTACTTC.

This chain joins TRBV5-5 and TRBJ2-1; TRBD2 agrees at 13 bases. Trimming removed 4 bases from V and 3 bases from J; junction bases left unmatched: 4. This CDR3 region has 16 residues. The germline V gene has CDR1 SGHKS and CDR2 YYEKEE (reference sequence). The CDR3, as DNA: TGTGCCAGCAGCGTCGGACTAGCGGGAGTCTACAATGAGCAGTTCTTC. Translating gives CASSVGLAGVYNEQFF. Together with reference TRBV5-5 and TRBJ2-1, the CDR3 gives the full variable domain: DAGVTQSPTHLIKTRGQQVTLRCSPISGHKSVSWYQQVLGQGPQFIFQYYEKEERGRGNFPDRFSARQFPNYSSELNVNALLLGDSALYLCASSVGLAGVYNEQFFGPGTRLTVL.

This clone was observed a handful of times. The chain couples TRBV28 to TRBJ1-6; the D is unclear. CDR3 length: 15 residues. Germline V gives CDR1 MDHEN, CDR2 SYDVKM. With 1 base removed from V and 9 bases from J, the gap between germline ends came to 13 bases. CDR3 residues: CASSLSSGLSSPLHF. The CDR3, as DNA: TGTGCCAGCAGTTTATCCTCCGGGCTGAGTTCACCCCTCCACTTT. Full variable domain (rest looked up from reference TRBV28 and TRBJ1-6): DVKVTQSSRYLVKRTGEKVFLECVQDMDHENMFWYRQDPGLGLRLIYFSYDVKMKEKGDIPEGYSVSREKKERFSLILESASTNQTSMYLCASSLSSGLSSPLHFGNGTRLTVT.

The sample holds one count of this clone. The chain uses TRBV9 and TRBJ2-7; 7 positions match TRBD2. Per germline, CDR1 SGDLS and CDR2 YYNGEE. Trimming at V came to 3 bases and at J to 6 bases, leaving 6 bases not matched to a gene. The length of the CDR3 is 13 residues. The CDR3 sequence is CASSAYRGGEQYF. The CDR3 region has the DNA TGTGCCAGCAGCGCGTACCGCGGGGGCGAGCAGTACTTC.

This clone was found a few times. V and J are TRBV27 and TRBJ1-5; D possibly corresponds to TRBD1 (5 bases). CDR3 length equals 16 residues. V was pared by 5 bases and J by 4 bases, with 18 bases between. CDR1 MNHEY and CDR2 SMNVEV come from the germline V gene (reference sequence). CDR3 protein: CASSPSVGGWNQPQHF. The DNA for the CDR3 is TGTGCCAGCAGTCCCTCGGTGGGGGGGTGGAATCAGCCCCAGCATTTT.

This clone was picked up a small number of times. The rearrangement joins TRBV19 to TRBJ1-1; 8 bases line up with TRBD1. V was pared by 7 bases and J by 2 bases, with 6 bases of the junction left unmatched. The CDR3 covers 14 residues. The germline V gene encodes CDR1 LNHDA and CDR2 SQIVND (reference sequence). In DNA form, the CDR3 reads TGTGCCAGTAATAACAGGGGGATAAACACTGAAGCTTTCTTT. It translates to CASNNRGINTEAFF.

The chain combines TRBV7-2 with TRBJ2-3; tentatively, D is TRBD2 (6 bases). The CDR3 runs 14 residues. V was cut by 3 bases and J by 2 bases, with 9 bases left in between. Germline assignment: CDR1 SGHTA and CDR2 FQGNSA. The CDR3 region has the DNA TGTGCCAGCAGCTTTAGCGGATTCACAGATACGCAGTATTTT. Translation gives CASSFSGFTDTQYF.

This clone was seen once. This chain uses TRBV7-3 with TRBJ2-1; tentatively, D is TRBD1 (5 bases). The V end lost 3 bases, the J end lost 3 bases, and 9 bases lay between the germline ends. Germline CDR1 reads SGHTA; CDR2 reads FQGTGA. CDR3 length equals 14 residues. As DNA, the CDR3 is TGTGCCAGCAGCTTGACCCAGGGCTACAATGAGCAGTTCTTC. It codes for CASSLTQGYNEQFF.

The rearrangement uses TRBV13 and TRBJ2-3; TRBD1 might be the D (6 bases). V dropped 5 bases and J dropped 4 bases, with 16 bases sitting between them. CDR1 is PRHDT, CDR2 FYEKMQ, per germline (reference sequence). This CDR3 comprises 15 residues. The CDR3 region is CASSPLQGGPDTQYF. CDR3 nucleotides: TGTGCCAGCAGCCCCCTACAGGGTGGCCCAGATACGCAGTATTTT.